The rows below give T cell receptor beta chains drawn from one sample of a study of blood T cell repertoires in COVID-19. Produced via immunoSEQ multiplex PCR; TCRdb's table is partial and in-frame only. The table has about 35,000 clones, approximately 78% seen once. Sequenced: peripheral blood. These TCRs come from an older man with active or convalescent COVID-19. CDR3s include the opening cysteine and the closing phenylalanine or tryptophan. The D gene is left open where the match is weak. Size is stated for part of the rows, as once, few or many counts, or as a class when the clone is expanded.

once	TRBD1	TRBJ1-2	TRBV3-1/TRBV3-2	CASSQAGTGGFGYGYTF	TGTGCCAGCAGCCAAGCCGGGACAGGGGGCTTCGGCTATGGCTACACCTTC
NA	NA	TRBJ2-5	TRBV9	CASSVDLPSAQYF	TGTGCCAGCAGCGTAGACTTACCGAGCGCCCAGTACTTC
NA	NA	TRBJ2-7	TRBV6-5	CASSYVGIGGYEQYF	TGTGCCAGCAGTTACGTCGGGATAGGGGGATACGAGCAGTACTTC
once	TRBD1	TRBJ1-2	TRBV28	CAEGQEPYGYTF	TGTGCCGAAGGACAGGAGCCCTATGGCTACACCTTC
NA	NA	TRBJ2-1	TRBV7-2	CASSLSSLPGEQFF	TGTGCCAGCAGCTTATCTTCTTTACCCGGTGAGCAGTTCTTC
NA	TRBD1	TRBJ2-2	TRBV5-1	CASSWTGSANTGELFF	TGCGCCAGCAGCTGGACAGGGTCGGCTAACACCGGGGAGCTGTTTTTT
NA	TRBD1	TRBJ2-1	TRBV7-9	CASSPTGVNEQFF	TGTGCCAGCAGTCCGACAGGGGTCAATGAGCAGTTCTTC
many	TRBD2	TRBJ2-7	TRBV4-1	CASSHGLDSGEQYF	TGCGCCAGCAGCCACGGACTAGATTCGGGGGAGCAGTACTTC
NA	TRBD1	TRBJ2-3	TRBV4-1	CASSPLGQAGTDTQYF	TGCGCCAGCAGCCCGCTGGGACAGGCAGGCACAGATACGCAGTATTTT
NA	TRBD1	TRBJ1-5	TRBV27	CASSSDRAFNQPQHF	TGTGCCAGCAGTTCCGACAGGGCCTTCAATCAGCCCCAGCATTTT
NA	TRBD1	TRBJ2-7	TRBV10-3	CAIRDRAYEQYF	TGTGCCATCCGGGACAGGGCCTACGAGCAGTACTTC
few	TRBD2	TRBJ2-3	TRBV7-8	CASSLTLAGQSDTQYF	TGTGCCAGCAGCTTGACGCTAGCGGGGCAGTCAGATACGCAGTATTTT
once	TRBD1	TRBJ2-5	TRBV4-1	CASSQERGRGQETQYF	TGCGCCAGCAGCCAAGAAAGAGGCAGGGGGCAAGAGACCCAGTACTTC
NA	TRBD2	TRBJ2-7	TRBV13	CASSFRFNSGTSYEQYF	TGTGCCAGCAGCTTCCGGTTTAATAGCGGGACCTCCTACGAGCAGTACTTC
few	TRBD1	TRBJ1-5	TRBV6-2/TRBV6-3	CASSYPATGRYSNQPQHF	TGTGCCAGCAGTTACCCCGCGACAGGGCGCTATAGCAATCAGCCCCAGCATTTT
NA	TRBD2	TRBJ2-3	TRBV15	CATSSFSGSADTQYF	TGTGCCACCAGCAGCTTTAGCGGGAGTGCAGATACGCAGTATTTT
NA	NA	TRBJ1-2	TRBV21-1	CASTLWTRWSYGYTF	TGTGCCAGCACCTTGTGGACTCGATGGAGCTATGGCTACACCTTC
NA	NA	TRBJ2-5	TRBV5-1	CASSSGQETQYF	TGCGCCAGCAGCTCGGGCCAAGAGACCCAGTACTTC
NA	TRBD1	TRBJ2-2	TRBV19	CALEGTVIPQDTGELFF	TGTGCCTTGGAAGGGACAGTTATACCCCAGGACACCGGGGAGCTGTTTTTT
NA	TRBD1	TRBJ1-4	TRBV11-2	CASDPEAGGRFNEKLFF	TGTGCCAGCGATCCTGAGGCAGGGGGACGCTTTAATGAAAAACTGTTTTTT
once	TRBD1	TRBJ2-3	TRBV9	CASSVGTGASSTDTQYF	TGTGCCAGCAGCGTTGGGACAGGTGCCTCTAGCACAGATACGCAGTATTTT
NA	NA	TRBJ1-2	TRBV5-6	CASSLPGNYGYTF	TGTGCCAGCAGCTTGCCAGGGAACTATGGCTACACCTTC
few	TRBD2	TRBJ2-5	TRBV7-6	CASSFQQGLAGGPQETQYF	TGTGCCAGCAGCTTCCAGCAGGGACTAGCGGGAGGGCCGCAGGAGACCCAGTACTTC
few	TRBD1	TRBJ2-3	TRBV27	CASGPFGRGLDTQYF	TGTGCCAGCGGCCCATTTGGCAGGGGGTTAGATACGCAGTATTTT
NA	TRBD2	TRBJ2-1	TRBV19	CASSGWLAGEDNEQFF	TGTGCCAGTAGTGGTTGGCTAGCGGGGGAGGACAATGAGCAGTTCTTC
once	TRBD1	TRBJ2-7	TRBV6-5	CASSGTGSYEQYF	TGTGCCAGCTCCGGGACAGGCTCCTACGAGCAGTACTTC
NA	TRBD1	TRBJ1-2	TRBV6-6	CASSLLTGPLLGGYTF	TGTGCCAGCAGCCTACTGACAGGGCCCCTCTTGGGAGGCTACACCTTC
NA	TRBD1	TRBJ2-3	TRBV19	CASSDPGQLPDTQYF	TGTGCCAGTAGTGACCCGGGACAGTTACCAGATACGCAGTATTTT
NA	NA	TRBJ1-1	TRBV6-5	CASSPPAQGGTEAFF	TGTGCCAGCAGTCCGCCGGCACAGGGTGGGACTGAAGCTTTCTTT
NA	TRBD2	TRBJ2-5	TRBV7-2	CASSLYGASGSQETQYF	TGTGCCAGCAGCTTATACGGGGCTAGCGGGAGCCAAGAGACCCAGTACTTC
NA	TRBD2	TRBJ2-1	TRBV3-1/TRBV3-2	CASSPLAGGYNEQFF	TGTGCCAGCAGCCCCTTAGCGGGAGGCTACAATGAGCAGTTCTTC
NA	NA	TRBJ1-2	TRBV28	CASRTPANYGYTF	TGTGCCAGCAGGACACCAGCTAACTATGGCTACACCTTC
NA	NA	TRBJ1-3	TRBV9	CASSVGQDWDTIYF	TGTGCCAGCAGCGTAGGACAGGATTGGGACACCATATATTTT
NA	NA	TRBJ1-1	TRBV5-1	CASSLVSGGFGGVTEAFF	TGCGCCAGCAGCTTGGTTAGCGGAGGGTTTGGGGGTGTCACTGAAGCTTTCTTT
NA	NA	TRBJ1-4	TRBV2	CASRETVGLFF	TGTGCCAGCAGGGAGACAGTAGGGCTGTTTTTT
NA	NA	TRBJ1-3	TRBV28	CASSQGYSGNTIYF	TGTGCCAGCAGCCAGGGTTACTCTGGAAACACCATATATTTT
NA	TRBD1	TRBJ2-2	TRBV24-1	CATSGWGTGDTGELFF	TGTGCCACCAGTGGATGGGGGACAGGCGACACCGGGGAGCTGTTTTTT
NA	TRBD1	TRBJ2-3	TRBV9	CASKAGQGTDTQYF	TGTGCCAGCAAGGCGGGACAGGGCACAGATACGCAGTATTTT
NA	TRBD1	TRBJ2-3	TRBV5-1	CASDSGQGPTDTQYF	TGCGCCAGCGACTCCGGACAGGGCCCCACAGATACGCAGTATTTT
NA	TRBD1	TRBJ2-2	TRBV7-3	CASTRTGGTGELFF	TGTGCCAGCACCCGGACAGGGGGAACCGGGGAGCTGTTTTTT
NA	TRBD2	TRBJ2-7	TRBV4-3	CASSRLAGNYEQYF	TGCGCCAGCAGCCGACTAGCGGGGAACTACGAGCAGTACTTC
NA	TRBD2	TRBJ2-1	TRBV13	CASSPELAGHSYNEQFF	TGTGCCAGCAGCCCAGAACTAGCGGGGCACTCCTACAATGAGCAGTTCTTC
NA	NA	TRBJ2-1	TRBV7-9	CASSLRDTISYNEQFF	TGTGCCAGCAGCTTAAGGGACACTATATCCTACAATGAGCAGTTCTTC
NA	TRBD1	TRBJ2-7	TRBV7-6	CASSLGTGGTRTYEQYF	TGTGCCAGCAGCTTAGGGACAGGGGGCACTCGAACCTACGAGCAGTACTTC
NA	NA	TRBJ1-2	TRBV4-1	CASSQVTTGQYGYTF	TGCGCCAGCAGCCAAGTTACCACAGGGCAATATGGCTACACCTTC